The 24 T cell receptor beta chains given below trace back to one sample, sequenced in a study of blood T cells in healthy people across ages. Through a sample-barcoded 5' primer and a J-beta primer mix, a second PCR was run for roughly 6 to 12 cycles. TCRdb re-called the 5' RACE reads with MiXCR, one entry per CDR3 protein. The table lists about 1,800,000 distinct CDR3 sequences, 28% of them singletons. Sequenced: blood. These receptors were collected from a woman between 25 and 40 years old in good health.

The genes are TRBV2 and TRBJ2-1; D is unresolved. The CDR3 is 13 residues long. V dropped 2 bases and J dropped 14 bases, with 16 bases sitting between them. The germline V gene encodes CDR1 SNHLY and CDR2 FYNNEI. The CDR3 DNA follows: TGTGCCAGCAGTGAACCACCCCTACGATTGGAGTTCTTC. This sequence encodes CASSEPPLRLEFF.

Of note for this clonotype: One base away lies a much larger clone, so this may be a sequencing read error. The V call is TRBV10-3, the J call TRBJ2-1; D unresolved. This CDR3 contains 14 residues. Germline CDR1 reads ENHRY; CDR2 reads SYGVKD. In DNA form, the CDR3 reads TGTGCCGTCAGTGAGTCGACTGGGAACAATGAGCAGTTCTTC. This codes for CAVSESTGNNEQFF.

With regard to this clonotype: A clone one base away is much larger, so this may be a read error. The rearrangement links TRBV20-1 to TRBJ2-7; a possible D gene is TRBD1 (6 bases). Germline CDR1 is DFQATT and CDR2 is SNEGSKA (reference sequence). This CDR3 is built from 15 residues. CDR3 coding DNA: TGCAGTGCTAGGGGGGCTAACGGGGCATCCTACGAGCGGTACTTC. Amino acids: CSARGANGASYERYF.

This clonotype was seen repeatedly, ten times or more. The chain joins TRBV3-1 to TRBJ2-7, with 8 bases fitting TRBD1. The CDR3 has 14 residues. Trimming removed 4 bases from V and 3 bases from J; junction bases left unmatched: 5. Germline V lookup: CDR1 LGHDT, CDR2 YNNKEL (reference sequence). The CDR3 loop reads CASSPRDRRYEQYF. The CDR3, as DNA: TGTGCCAGCAGCCCCCGGGACAGGCGCTACGAGCAGTACTTC.

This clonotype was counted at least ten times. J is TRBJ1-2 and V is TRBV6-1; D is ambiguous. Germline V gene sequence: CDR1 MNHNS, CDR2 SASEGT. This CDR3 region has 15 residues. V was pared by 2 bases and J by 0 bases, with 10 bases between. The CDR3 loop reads CASSEWQTTNYGYTF. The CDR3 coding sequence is TGTGCCAGCAGTGAATGGCAGACTACTAACTATGGCTACACCTTC.

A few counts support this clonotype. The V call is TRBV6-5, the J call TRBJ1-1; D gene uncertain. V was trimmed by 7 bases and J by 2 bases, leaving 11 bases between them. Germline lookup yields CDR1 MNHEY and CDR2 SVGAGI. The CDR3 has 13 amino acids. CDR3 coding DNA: TGTGCCAGCAATCCCCGGCAAAACACTGAAGCTTTCTTT. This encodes CASNPRQNTEAFF.

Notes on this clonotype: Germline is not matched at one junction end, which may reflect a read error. The CDR3 is CAGSYGRQGGTDTQYF. DNA of the CDR3: TGTGCCGGCAGTTACGGCCGACAGGGCGGCACAGATACGCAGTATTTT. V is TRBV6-5 and J is TRBJ2-3, with 7 bases lining up with TRBD1. The germline V gene has CDR1 MNHEY and CDR2 SVGAGI. The CDR3 extends over 16 amino acids.

Here the CDR3 DNA reads TGTGCCAGCTCTGGACAGGTGGGGAGAGGTACTGAAGCTTTCTTT. It specifies CASSGQVGRGTEAFF. This rearrangement joins TRBV19 to TRBJ1-1, with 7 bases aligning to TRBD1. Per the germline V gene, CDR1 is LNHDA and CDR2 is SQIVND (reference sequence). Unmatched junction bases numbered 15, after V lost 9 bases and J lost 5 bases. The CDR3 length is 15 residues.

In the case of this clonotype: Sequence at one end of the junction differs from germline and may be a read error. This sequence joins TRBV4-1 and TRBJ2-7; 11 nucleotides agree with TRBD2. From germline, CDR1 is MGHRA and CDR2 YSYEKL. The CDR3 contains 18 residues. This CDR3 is CTSSQETSGSAFSYEQYF. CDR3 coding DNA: TGCACCAGCAGCCAAGAAACTAGCGGGAGCGCTTTCTCCTACGAGCAGTACTTC.

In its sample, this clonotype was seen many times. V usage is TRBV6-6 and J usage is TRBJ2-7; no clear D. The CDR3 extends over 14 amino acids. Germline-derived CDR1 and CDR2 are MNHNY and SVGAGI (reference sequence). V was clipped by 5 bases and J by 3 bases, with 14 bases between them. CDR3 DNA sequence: TGTGCCAGCAGTGACACTGCTTCTGTCTACGAGCAGTACTTC. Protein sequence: CASSDTASVYEQYF.

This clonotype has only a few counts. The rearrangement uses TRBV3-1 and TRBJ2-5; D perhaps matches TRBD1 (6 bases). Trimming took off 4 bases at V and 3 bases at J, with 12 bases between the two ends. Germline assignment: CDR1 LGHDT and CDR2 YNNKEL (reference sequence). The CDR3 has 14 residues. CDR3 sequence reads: CASSPKTGEETQYF. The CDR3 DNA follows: TGTGCCAGCAGCCCAAAGACAGGAGAAGAGACCCAGTACTTC.

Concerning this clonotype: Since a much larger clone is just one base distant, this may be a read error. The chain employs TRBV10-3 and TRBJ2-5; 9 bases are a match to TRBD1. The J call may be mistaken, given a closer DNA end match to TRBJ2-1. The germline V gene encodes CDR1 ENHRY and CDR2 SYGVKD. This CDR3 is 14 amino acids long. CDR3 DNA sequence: TGTGCCATCAGAGCGGGACAGGGAGGCGAGACCCAGTTCTTC. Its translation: CAIRAGQGGETQFF.

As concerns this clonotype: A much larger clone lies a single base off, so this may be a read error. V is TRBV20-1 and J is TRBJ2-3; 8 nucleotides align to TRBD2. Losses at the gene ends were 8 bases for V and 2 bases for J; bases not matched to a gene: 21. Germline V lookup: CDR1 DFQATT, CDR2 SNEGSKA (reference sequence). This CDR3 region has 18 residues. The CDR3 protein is CSTKVAGSTSRVTDTQYF. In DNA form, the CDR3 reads TGCAGTACTAAGGTAGCGGGGTCCACCTCTCGGGTCACAGATACGCAGTATTTT.

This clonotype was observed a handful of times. In DNA, the CDR3 is TGTGCCAGCAGTCGAACTCAGGGGAACACTGAAGCTTTCTTT. As protein: CASSRTQGNTEAFF. This chain uses TRBV12-3 or TRBV12-4 with TRBJ1-1, with D possibly matching TRBD1 (5 bases). CDR3 size: 14 residues. Trimming took 5 bases from V and 1 from J, leaving 11 bases between them.

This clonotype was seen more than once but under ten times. CDR3 in amino acids: CASSPRDRAVGQPQHF. DNA of the CDR3: TGTGCCAGCTCACCAAGGGACAGGGCGGTTGGGCAGCCCCAGCATTTT. The chain links TRBV18 to TRBJ1-5; 9 nucleotides line up with TRBD1. Trimming cost V 2 bases and J 7 bases; bases outside gene matches: 9. This CDR3 comprises 16 residues. In germline, CDR1 is KGHSH, CDR2 LQKENI.

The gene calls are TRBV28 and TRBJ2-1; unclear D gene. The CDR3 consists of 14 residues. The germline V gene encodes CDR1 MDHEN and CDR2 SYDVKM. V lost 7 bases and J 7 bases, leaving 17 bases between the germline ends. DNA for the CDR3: TGTGCCAGCACCTTGGTCCCAGGACGAAATGAGCAGTTCTTC. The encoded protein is CASTLVPGRNEQFF. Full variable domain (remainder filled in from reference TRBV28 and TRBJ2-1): DVKVTQSSRYLVKRTGEKVFLECVQDMDHENMFWYRQDPGLGLRLIYFSYDVKMKEKGDIPEGYSVSREKKERFSLILESASTNQTSMYLCASTLVPGRNEQFFGPGTRLTVL.

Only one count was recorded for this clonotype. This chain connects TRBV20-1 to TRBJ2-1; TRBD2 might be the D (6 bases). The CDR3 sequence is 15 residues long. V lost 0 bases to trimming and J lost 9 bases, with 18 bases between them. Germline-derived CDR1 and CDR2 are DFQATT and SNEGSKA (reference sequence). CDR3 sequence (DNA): TGCAGTGCTAGAGACGACCTACGGGACTCCTCTGAGCAGTTCTTC. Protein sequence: CSARDDLRDSSEQFF.

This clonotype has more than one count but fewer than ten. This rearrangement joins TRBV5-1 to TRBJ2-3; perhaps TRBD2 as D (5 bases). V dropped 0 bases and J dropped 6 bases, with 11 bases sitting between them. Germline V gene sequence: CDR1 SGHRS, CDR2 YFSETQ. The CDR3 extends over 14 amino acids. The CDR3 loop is CASSLGGPGDTQYF. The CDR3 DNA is TGCGCCAGCAGCTTGGGAGGGCCAGGTGATACGCAGTATTTT.

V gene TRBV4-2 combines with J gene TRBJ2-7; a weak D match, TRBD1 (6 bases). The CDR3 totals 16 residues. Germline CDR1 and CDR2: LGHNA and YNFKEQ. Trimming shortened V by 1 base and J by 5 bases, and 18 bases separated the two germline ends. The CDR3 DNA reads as TGTGCCAGCAGCCAAGTAGGGGGACCCCAATTTGACGAGCAGTACTTC. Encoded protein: CASSQVGGPQFDEQYF.

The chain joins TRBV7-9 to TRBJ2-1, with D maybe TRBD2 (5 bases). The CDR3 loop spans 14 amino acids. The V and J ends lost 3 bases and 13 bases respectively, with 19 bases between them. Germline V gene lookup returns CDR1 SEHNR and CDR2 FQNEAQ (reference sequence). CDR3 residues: CASSFSLDQETQFF. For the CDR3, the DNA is TGTGCCAGCAGCTTCTCACTAGACCAAGAGACCCAGTTCTTC.

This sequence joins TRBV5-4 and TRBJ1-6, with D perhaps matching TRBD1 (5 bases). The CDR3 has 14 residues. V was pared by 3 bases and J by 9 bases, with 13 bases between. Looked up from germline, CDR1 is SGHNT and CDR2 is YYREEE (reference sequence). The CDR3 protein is CASSWENGGSPLHF. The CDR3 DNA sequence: TGTGCCAGCAGCTGGGAGAACGGGGGTTCACCCCTCCACTTT.

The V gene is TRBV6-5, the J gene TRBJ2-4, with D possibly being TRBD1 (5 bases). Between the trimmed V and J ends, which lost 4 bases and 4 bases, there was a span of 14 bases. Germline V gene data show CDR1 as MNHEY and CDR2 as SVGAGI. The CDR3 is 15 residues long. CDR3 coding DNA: TGTGCCAGCAGTTCGGATAGGGGAAGGAAAAACATTCAGTACTTC. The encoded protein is CASSSDRGRKNIQYF.

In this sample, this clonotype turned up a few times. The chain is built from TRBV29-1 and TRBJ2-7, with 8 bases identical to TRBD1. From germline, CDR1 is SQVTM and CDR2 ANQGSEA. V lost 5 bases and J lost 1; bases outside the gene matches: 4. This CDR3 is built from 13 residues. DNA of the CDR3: TGCAGCGTTTTGGGACAGGCATCCTACGAGCAGTACTTC. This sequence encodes CSVLGQASYEQYF.

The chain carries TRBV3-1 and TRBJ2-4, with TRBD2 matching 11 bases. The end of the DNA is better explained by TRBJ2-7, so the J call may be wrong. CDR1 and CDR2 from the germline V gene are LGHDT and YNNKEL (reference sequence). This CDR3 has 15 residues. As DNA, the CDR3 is TGTGCCAGCAGCCAAGTAGCGGGAGGGCCCATCGAGCAGTACTTC. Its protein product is CASSQVAGGPIEQYF.